One sample yielded the 25 T cell receptor beta chains listed below, sequenced in a study of blood T cell repertoires in COVID-19. TCRdb's copy holds only in-frame clones and misses some; the assay was immunoSEQ multiplex PCR. The sample holds 200,000 to 250,000 clones, 75% to 90% seen once. The sample consisted of peripheral blood. All receptors come from a woman aged 25 to 45 who had recovered from COVID-19.

The genes are TRBV6-5 and TRBJ1-3; 8 nucleotides line up with TRBD1. The CDR3 covers 15 residues. The J segment lost 3 bases and the V segment lost 2 bases, leaving 3 bases of the junction unmatched. From germline, CDR1 is MNHEY and CDR2 SVGAGI. CDR3 sequence (DNA): TGTGCCAGCAGTTACCAGGGGGCAGGTGGAAACACCATATATTTT. The encoded protein is CASSYQGAGGNTIYF.

The chain has TRBV2 and TRBJ2-2; D unclear. This CDR3 comprises 15 residues. Germline V gene data show CDR1 as SNHLY and CDR2 as FYNNEI. V lost 4 bases, J lost 5 bases, and 14 bases lay in between. The CDR3 here is CASSGLLHRTGELFF. The CDR3 DNA reads TGTGCCAGCAGTGGCTTACTTCATCGGACCGGGGAGCTGTTTTTT.

The genes are TRBV5-1 and TRBJ2-5; TRBD2 matches 14 bases. The CDR3 covers 17 residues. Trimming removed 1 base from V and 1 base from J; junction bases left unmatched: 3. Germline CDR1 is SGHRS and CDR2 is YFSETQ. The CDR3 DNA reads as TGCGCCAGCAGCTTGCCGACTAGCGGGGGGGTCCAAGAGACCCAGTACTTC. This gives the protein CASSLPTSGGVQETQYF.

The genes are TRBV7-9 and TRBJ2-2, with a weak D call TRBD1 (6 bases). Trimming took off 6 bases at V and 0 bases at J, with 23 bases between the two ends. The CDR3 has 19 residues. Per the germline V gene, CDR1 is SEHNR and CDR2 is FQNEAQ (reference sequence). The CDR3 DNA sequence: TGTGCCAGCAGGTCTTCCGAGGACAGAGAACCACCGAACACCGGGGAGCTGTTTTTT. This encodes CASRSSEDREPPNTGELFF.

The chain links TRBV6-1 to TRBJ1-1, with D maybe TRBD1 (6 bases). The CDR3 consists of 15 residues. From germline, CDR1 is MNHNS and CDR2 SASEGT. Between the trimmed V and J ends, which lost 3 bases and 5 bases, there was a span of 16 bases. The CDR3 region has the DNA TGTGCCAGCAGTGATGAGTGGGGGCGAGGGACTGAAGCTTTCTTT. Its translation is CASSDEWGRGTEAFF.

The rearrangement links TRBV7-9 to TRBJ1-4, with 10 bases matching TRBD1. This CDR3 is built from 19 residues. Germline V gene lookup returns CDR1 SEHNR and CDR2 FQNEAQ (reference sequence). The V segment lost 4 bases and the J segment 10 bases; nucleotides outside the gene matches: 21. DNA of the CDR3: TGTGCCAGCAGCTCGCAACCAGCCCCGCGGGACAGGGGATTCGGAAAACTGTTTTTT. It encodes CASSSQPAPRDRGFGKLFF. Full variable domain (rest looked up from reference TRBV7-9 and TRBJ1-4): DTGVSQNPRHKITKRGQNVTFRCDPISEHNRLYWYRQTLGQGPEFLTYFQNEAQLEKSRLLSDRFSAERPKGSFSTLEIQRTEQGDSAMYLCASSSQPAPRDRGFGKLFFGSGTQLSVL.

This sequence joins TRBV19 and TRBJ2-2; perhaps TRBD2 as D (6 bases). The germline V and J ends were trimmed by 5 bases and 1 base, with 11 bases remaining between them. The CDR3 is 15 residues long. Germline V lookup: CDR1 LNHDA, CDR2 SQIVND (reference sequence). CDR3 in DNA: TGTGCCAGTAGTCGGGACTCCCAGAACACCGGGGAGCTGTTTTTT. Residues: CASSRDSQNTGELFF.

The chain has TRBV5-4 and TRBJ2-1, with D possibly being TRBD1 (6 bases). The CDR3 totals 12 residues. The V gene's germline CDR1 is SGHNT and CDR2 YYREEE (reference sequence). Trimming removed 2 bases at V and 13 bases at J, with 13 bases between. As DNA, the CDR3 is TGTGCCAGCAGCTTTAATCAGGGGATACAGTTCTTC. Its translation is CASSFNQGIQFF. The full variable domain, in which reference TRBV5-4 and TRBJ2-1 provide the parts outside the CDR3, is ETGVTQSPTHLIKTRGQQVTLRCSSQSGHNTVSWYQQALGQGPQFIFQYYREEENGRGNFPPRFSGLQFPNYSSELNVNALELDDSALYLCASSFNQGIQFFGPGTRLTVL.

This chain joins TRBV5-1 and TRBJ2-7, with 8 nucleotides matching TRBD2. The V and J ends lost 3 bases and 4 bases, in that order; junction bases with no gene match: 3. From germline, CDR1 is SGHRS and CDR2 YFSETQ. CDR3 length: 13 residues. The CDR3 region is CASSSGGAYEQYF. The DNA of the CDR3 is TGCGCCAGCAGCTCCGGGGGGGCGTACGAGCAGTACTTC.

The chain uses TRBV4-1 and TRBJ2-5; TRBD2 matches at 9 bases. The germline CDR1 and CDR2 sequences are MGHRA and YSYEKL. With 4 bases clipped from V and 5 bases from J, the junction kept 8 bases outside the gene matches. The CDR3 contains 15 residues. The chain's CDR3 is CASSLTSGQVETQYF. The CDR3 nucleotides read TGCGCCAGCAGCCTGACTAGCGGTCAAGTGGAGACCCAGTACTTC.

The chain joins TRBV29-1 to TRBJ2-4, with 8 bases lining up with TRBD1. Trimming took 3 bases from V and 6 from J; bases not matched to a gene: 7. The CDR3 loop spans 14 amino acids. CDR1 and CDR2 from the germline V gene are SQVTM and ANQGSEA. CDR3 sequence (DNA): TGCAGCGTTGACATGACAGGGGTGGGAAACATTCAGTACTTC. It codes for CSVDMTGVGNIQYF.

This clone was counted a few times. This chain links TRBV7-3 with TRBJ2-7; D possibly corresponds to TRBD1 (5 bases). Trimming pared 4 bases from V and 3 bases from J, leaving 16 bases between. The CDR3 is 15 amino acids. Germline lookup yields CDR1 SGHTA and CDR2 FQGTGA. The CDR3: CASSSPGFGIYEQYF. The CDR3 DNA follows: TGTGCCAGCAGCTCCCCAGGGTTTGGGATCTACGAGCAGTACTTC.

This rearrangement joins TRBV30 to TRBJ2-2, with a possible D match to TRBD2 (5 bases). The germline V gene encodes CDR1 GTSNPN and CDR2 SVGIG (reference sequence). CDR3 length equals 15 residues. The V gene lost 3 bases and the J gene lost 2 bases, with 13 bases spanning the gap. The CDR3 spells CAWSWEFSNTGELFF. The CDR3 nucleotides are TGTGCCTGGAGCTGGGAGTTTTCTAACACCGGGGAGCTGTTTTTT.

The chain joins TRBV13 to TRBJ2-5, with 10 bases matching TRBD2. Germline-derived CDR1 and CDR2 are PRHDT and FYEKMQ (reference sequence). Germline trimming cut 5 bases from V and 4 bases from J; bases unmatched to any gene: 13. CDR3 length: 17 residues. The CDR3 region is CASSTGAPTSGVETQYF. The CDR3, as DNA: TGTGCCAGCAGCACCGGAGCCCCAACTAGCGGGGTAGAGACCCAGTACTTC.

The V and J genes are TRBV5-4 and TRBJ2-3; 7 bases agree with TRBD2. The junction had 4 bases not matched to a gene; V was cut back by 4 bases and J by 2 bases. CDR3 length: 14 amino acids. From germline, CDR1 is SGHNT and CDR2 YYREEE (reference sequence). CDR3: CASSRAGYTDTQYF. CDR3 nucleotides: TGTGCCAGCAGCCGAGCGGGGTACACAGATACGCAGTATTTT.

The CDR3 sequence: CAIRLTGTGGVYEQYF. The CDR3 DNA follows: TGTGCCATCAGGCTTACTGGGACAGGAGGCGTCTACGAGCAGTACTTC. V gene TRBV10-3 combines with J gene TRBJ2-7; TRBD1 agrees at 8 bases. After removal of 6 bases from V and 3 bases from J, the junction contained 13 bases not matched to a gene. The germline CDR1 and CDR2 sequences are ENHRY and SYGVKD. The CDR3 sequence is 16 residues long.

The chain carries TRBV5-6 and TRBJ2-5; TRBD1 matches 9 bases. Trimming took 0 bases from V and 5 from J; bases not matched to a gene: 11. Germline V gives CDR1 SGHDT, CDR2 YYEEEE. The length of the CDR3 is 17 residues. CDR3 protein: CASSLAKSGQGRETQYF. CDR3 sequence (DNA): TGTGCCAGCAGCTTGGCCAAATCGGGACAGGGTCGCGAGACCCAGTACTTC.

The V call is TRBV16, the J call TRBJ1-2, with D tentatively TRBD1 (6 bases). Germline V gene lookup returns CDR1 KGHSY and CDR2 FQNENV. Trimming took 4 bases from V and 6 from J, leaving 15 bases between them. This CDR3 is 14 amino acids long. The CDR3, as DNA: TGTGCCAGCAGCCCCTCCCCGGACAGACATGGCTACACCTTC. Translating gives CASSPSPDRHGYTF.

This rearrangement joins TRBV6-5 to TRBJ1-2; perhaps TRBD1 as D (5 bases). Trimming removed 5 bases at V and 7 bases at J, with 8 bases between. The CDR3 has 11 residues. CDR1 and CDR2 from the germline V gene are MNHEY and SVGAGI. The CDR3 protein is CASSNGGGYTF. In nucleotides, the CDR3 is TGTGCCAGCAGTAACGGGGGTGGCTACACCTTC.

The chain couples TRBV5-6 to TRBJ2-2, with a weak D call TRBD2 (5 bases). V lost 1 base to trimming and J lost 3 bases, with 13 bases between them. Germline lookup yields CDR1 SGHDT and CDR2 YYEEEE. This CDR3 has 16 residues. CDR3 sequence reads: CASSLTGTRYTGELFF. The CDR3 coding sequence is TGTGCCAGCAGCTTGACGGGAACGAGGTACACCGGGGAGCTGTTTTTT.

V and J are TRBV7-2 and TRBJ2-5; D is unresolved. There are 13 residues in the CDR3. Trimming left V 5 bases short and J 0 bases short, with 7 bases between. CDR1 and CDR2 (germline): SGHTA, FQGNSA. As DNA, the CDR3 is TGTGCCAGCAGCGAACAGTACCAAGAGACCCAGTACTTC. Residues: CASSEQYQETQYF.

The chain links TRBV6-6 to TRBJ1-2; TRBD1 is a possible D gene (6 bases). The CDR3 is made up of 15 amino acids. In germline, CDR1 is MNHNY, CDR2 SVGAGI (reference sequence). The V end was cut by 5 bases, the J end by 5 bases, with 18 bases between. In DNA, the CDR3 is TGTGCCAGCAGTACCGGGACACCAGATTTATATGGCTACACCTTC. Protein sequence: CASSTGTPDLYGYTF.

This clone was recorded a few times. This rearrangement joins TRBV6-6 to TRBJ2-2, with TRBD2 matching over 7 bases. Germline assignment: CDR1 MNHNY and CDR2 SVGAGI (reference sequence). V dropped 6 bases and J dropped 5; count of bases not matched to a gene: 12. CDR3 length: 16 amino acids. This CDR3 is CASRYQRGPGTGELFF. In nucleotides, the CDR3 is TGTGCCAGCAGATACCAGCGGGGACCGGGAACCGGGGAGCTGTTTTTT.

This chain links TRBV6-5 with TRBJ1-2; 8 bases map to TRBD1. Germline lookup yields CDR1 MNHEY and CDR2 SVGAGI. The junction had 6 bases not matched to a gene; V was cut back by 5 bases and J by 4 bases. The CDR3 runs 14 residues. CDR3 DNA: TGTGCCAGCAGTAGTAGGGGACAGGTCTATGGCTACACCTTC. Protein: CASSSRGQVYGYTF.

This chain connects TRBV4-1 to TRBJ1-6; the D gene is possibly TRBD1 (5 bases). CDR3 length: 15 residues. Germline V lookup: CDR1 MGHRA, CDR2 YSYEKL. V dropped 1 base and J dropped 7 bases, with 11 bases sitting between them. The CDR3 sequence: CASSQVGQGNSPLHF. The CDR3 DNA reads TGCGCCAGCAGCCAAGTGGGTCAGGGAAATTCACCCCTCCACTTT.